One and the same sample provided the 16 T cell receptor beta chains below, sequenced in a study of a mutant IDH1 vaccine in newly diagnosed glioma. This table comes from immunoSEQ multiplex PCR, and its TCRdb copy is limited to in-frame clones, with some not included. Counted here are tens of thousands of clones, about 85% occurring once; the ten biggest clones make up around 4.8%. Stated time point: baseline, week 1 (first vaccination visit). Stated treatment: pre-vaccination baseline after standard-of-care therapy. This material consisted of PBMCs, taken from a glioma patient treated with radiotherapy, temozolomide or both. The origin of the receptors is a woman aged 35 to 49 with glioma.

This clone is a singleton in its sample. CDR3 sequence: CASSRGGTLLNTGELFF. The DNA of the CDR3 is TGCGCCAGCAGCCGAGGCGGGACCCTGCTTAACACCGGGGAGCTGTTTTTT. The genes are TRBV4-1 and TRBJ2-2; maybe TRBD2 (6 bases). Germline V CDR1 and CDR2: MGHRA, YSYEKL. The V end lost 4 bases, the J end lost 2 bases, and 17 bases lay between the germline ends. The CDR3 has 17 amino acids.

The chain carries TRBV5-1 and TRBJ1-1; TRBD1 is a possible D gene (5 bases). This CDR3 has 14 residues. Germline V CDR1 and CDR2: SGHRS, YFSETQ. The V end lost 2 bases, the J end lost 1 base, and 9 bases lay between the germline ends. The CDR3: CASSFSGENTEAFF. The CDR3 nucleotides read TGCGCCAGCAGCTTCTCGGGGGAGAACACTGAAGCTTTCTTT.

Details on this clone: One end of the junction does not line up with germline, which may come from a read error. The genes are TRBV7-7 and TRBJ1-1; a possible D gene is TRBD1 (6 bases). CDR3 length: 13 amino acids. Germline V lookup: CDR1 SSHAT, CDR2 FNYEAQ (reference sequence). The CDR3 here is CASSPQGGEEAFF. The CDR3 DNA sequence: TGTGCTAGCAGCCCCCAAGGGGGGGAAGAAGCTTTCTTT.

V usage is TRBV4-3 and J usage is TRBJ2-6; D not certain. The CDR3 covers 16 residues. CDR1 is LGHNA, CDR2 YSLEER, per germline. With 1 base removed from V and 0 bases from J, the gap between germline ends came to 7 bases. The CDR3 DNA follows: TGCGCCAGCAGCCAAGGAGGAGACTCTGGGGCCAACGTCCTGACTTTC. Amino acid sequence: CASSQGGDSGANVLTF.

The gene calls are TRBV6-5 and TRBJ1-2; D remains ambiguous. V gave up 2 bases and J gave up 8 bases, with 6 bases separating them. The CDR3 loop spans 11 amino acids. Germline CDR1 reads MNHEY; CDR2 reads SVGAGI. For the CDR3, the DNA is TGTGCCAGCAGTTACGGCGGAGGCTACACCTTC. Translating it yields CASSYGGGYTF.

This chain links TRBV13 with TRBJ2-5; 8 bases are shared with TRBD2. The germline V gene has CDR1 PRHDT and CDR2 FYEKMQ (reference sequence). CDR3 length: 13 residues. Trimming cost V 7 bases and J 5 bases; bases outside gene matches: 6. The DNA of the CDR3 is TGTGCCAGCAATCTGGGCGGGGGGGAGACCCAGTACTTC. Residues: CASNLGGGETQYF.

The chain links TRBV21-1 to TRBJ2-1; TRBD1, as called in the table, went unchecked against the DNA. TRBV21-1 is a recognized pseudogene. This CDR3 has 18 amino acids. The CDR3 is CASSTLRGDRGPYNEQFF. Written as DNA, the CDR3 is TGTGCCAGCAGCACGTTAAGGGGGGACAGGGGGCCCTACAATGAGCAGTTCTTC.

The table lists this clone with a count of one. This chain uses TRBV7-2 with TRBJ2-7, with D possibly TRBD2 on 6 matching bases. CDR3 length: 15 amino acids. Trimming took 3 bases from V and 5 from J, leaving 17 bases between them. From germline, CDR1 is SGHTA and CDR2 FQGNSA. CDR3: CASSFGGGPRNEQYF. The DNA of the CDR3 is TGTGCCAGCAGCTTCGGAGGAGGGCCTAGGAACGAGCAGTACTTC.

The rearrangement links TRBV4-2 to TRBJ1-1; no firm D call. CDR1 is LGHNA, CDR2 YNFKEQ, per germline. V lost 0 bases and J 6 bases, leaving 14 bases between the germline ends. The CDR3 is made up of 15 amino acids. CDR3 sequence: CASSQDLATFAEAFF. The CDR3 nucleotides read TGTGCCAGCAGCCAAGATTTGGCGACATTTGCTGAAGCTTTCTTT.

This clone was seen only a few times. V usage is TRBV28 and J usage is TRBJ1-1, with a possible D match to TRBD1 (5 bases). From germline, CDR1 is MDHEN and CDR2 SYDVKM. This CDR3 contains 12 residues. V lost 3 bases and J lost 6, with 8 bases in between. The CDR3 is CASSFWGAEAFF. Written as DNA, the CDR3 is TGTGCCAGCAGTTTCTGGGGGGCTGAAGCTTTCTTT.

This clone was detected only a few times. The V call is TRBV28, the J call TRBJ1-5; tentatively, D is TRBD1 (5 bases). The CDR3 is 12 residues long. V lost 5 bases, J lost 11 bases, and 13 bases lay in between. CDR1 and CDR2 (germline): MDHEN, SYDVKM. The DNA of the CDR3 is TGTGCCAGCAGTACCTCAGGGCGAACCCAGCATTTT. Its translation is CASSTSGRTQHF.

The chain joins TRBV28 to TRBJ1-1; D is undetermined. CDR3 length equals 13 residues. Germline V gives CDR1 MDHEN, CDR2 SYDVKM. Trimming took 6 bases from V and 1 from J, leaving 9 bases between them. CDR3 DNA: TGTGCCAGCAGCCCTCATAAGAACACTGAAGCTTTCTTT. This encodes CASSPHKNTEAFF.

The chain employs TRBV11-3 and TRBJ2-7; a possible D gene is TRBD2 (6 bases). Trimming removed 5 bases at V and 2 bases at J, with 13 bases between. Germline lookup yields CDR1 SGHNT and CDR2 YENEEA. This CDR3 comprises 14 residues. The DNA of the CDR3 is TGTGCCAGCAGCGCCCGGGAGAACCCCTACGAGCAGTACTTC. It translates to CASSARENPYEQYF.

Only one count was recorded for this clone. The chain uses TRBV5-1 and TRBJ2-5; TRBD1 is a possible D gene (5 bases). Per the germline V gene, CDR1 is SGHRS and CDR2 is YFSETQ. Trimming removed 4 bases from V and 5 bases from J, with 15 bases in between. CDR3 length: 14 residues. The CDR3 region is CASSRTLKGETQYF. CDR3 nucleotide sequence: TGCGCCAGCAGCCGGACATTAAAGGGGGAGACCCAGTACTTC. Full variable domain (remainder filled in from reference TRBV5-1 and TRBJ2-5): KAGVTQTPRYLIKTRGQQVTLSCSPISGHRSVSWYQQTPGQGLQFLFEYFSETQRNKGNFPGRFSGRQFSNSRSEMNVSTLELGDSALYLCASSRTLKGETQYFGPGTRLLVL.

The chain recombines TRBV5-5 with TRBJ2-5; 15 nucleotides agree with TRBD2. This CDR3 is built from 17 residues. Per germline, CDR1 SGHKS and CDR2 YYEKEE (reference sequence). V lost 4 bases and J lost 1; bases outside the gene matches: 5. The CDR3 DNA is TGTGCCAGCAGCCTGGGACTAGCGGGAGGAGTCCAAGAGACCCAGTACTTC. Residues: CASSLGLAGGVQETQYF.

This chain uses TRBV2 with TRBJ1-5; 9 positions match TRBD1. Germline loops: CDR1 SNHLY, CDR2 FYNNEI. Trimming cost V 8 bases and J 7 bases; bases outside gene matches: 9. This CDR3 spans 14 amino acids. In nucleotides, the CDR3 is TGTGCCAGCTCGGGTACAGGGGGCAGGCAGCCCCAGCATTTT. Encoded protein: CASSGTGGRQPQHF.